This entry lists 18 T cell receptor beta chains sequenced from one sample in a study of cytomegalovirus exposure and HLA in healthy donors. PCR involved 60 Vbeta and 13 Jbeta primers. The protocol was immunoSEQ multiplex PCR, while the TCRdb copy is restricted to in-frame clones and leaves out a portion. Here the sample spans under 200,000 clones, around 80% being singletons. What was sequenced was PBMCs. The receptors were sampled from a woman between 35 and 50 years old in good health and CMV-seronegative.

The V and J genes are TRBV7-2 and TRBJ2-2, with 12 bases lining up with TRBD2. This CDR3 is 16 amino acids long. Germline CDR1 is SGHTA and CDR2 is FQGNSA. The V and J ends lost 8 bases and 3 bases, in that order; junction bases with no gene match: 7. In DNA, the CDR3 is TGTGCCAGCTCCCCTAGCGGGAGGGCCTACACCGGGGAGCTGTTTTTT. As protein: CASSPSGRAYTGELFF.

This rearrangement joins TRBV25-1 to TRBJ2-7, with 7 positions matching TRBD1. The CDR3 is made up of 15 amino acids. The junction had 11 bases not matched to a gene; V was cut back by 3 bases and J by 6 bases. Looked up from germline, CDR1 is MGHDK and CDR2 is SYGVNS. The CDR3 loop reads CASSDPAGTVCEQYF. CDR3 sequence (DNA): TGTGCCAGCAGTGACCCCGCCGGGACAGTCTGCGAGCAGTACTTC.

The chain has TRBV6-6 and TRBJ1-1, with D perhaps matching TRBD1 (5 bases). The CDR3 length is 12 residues. V dropped 6 bases and J dropped 5 bases, with 10 bases sitting between them. Germline V gives CDR1 MNHNY, CDR2 SVGAGI (reference sequence). The CDR3: CASRDGGTEAFF. The CDR3 DNA is TGTGCCAGCAGAGACGGGGGGACTGAAGCTTTCTTT.

This chain joins TRBV5-1 and TRBJ1-2; D call uncertain. Between the trimmed V and J ends, which lost 7 bases and 4 bases, there was a span of 17 bases. The germline V gene encodes CDR1 SGHRS and CDR2 YFSETQ. This CDR3 contains 14 residues. In DNA, the CDR3 is TGCGCCAGCTTCATAGAGGCCACGCTCTATGGCTACACCTTC. Translated, it gives CASFIEATLYGYTF.

Ten or more counts support this clone. The gene calls are TRBV25-1 and TRBJ2-7; no definite D call. Germline V gene data show CDR1 as MGHDK and CDR2 as SYGVNS. V lost 6 bases and J 0 bases, leaving 12 bases between the germline ends. The CDR3 consists of 14 residues. The CDR3 DNA follows: TGTGCCAGCAGGCATGGGTCTAGCTCCTACGAGCAGTACTTC. It codes for CASRHGSSSYEQYF.

The chain links TRBV29-1 to TRBJ2-1; no reliable D call. Per the germline V gene, CDR1 is SQVTM and CDR2 is ANQGSEA. This CDR3 comprises 11 residues. Trimming removed 7 bases at V and 10 bases at J, with 14 bases between. CDR3 DNA: TGCAGCGGGCTAGTCTTTGGGGAGCAGTTCTTC. Residues: CSGLVFGEQFF.

This clone appeared a single time. The chain joins TRBV5-6 to TRBJ2-7, with TRBD1 matching over 8 bases. Germline V gives CDR1 SGHDT, CDR2 YYEEEE. V gave up 4 bases and J gave up 1 base; unmatched junction bases: 7. The CDR3 totals 15 residues. CDR3 sequence (DNA): TGTGCCAGCAGCAGACACGGACAGGGTTCCTACGAGCAGTACTTC. Its protein product is CASSRHGQGSYEQYF.

V gene TRBV2 combines with J gene TRBJ1-2, with 12 bases aligning to TRBD1. CDR3 length: 16 residues. The V and J ends lost 2 bases and 7 bases, in that order; junction bases with no gene match: 8. CDR1 and CDR2 (germline): SNHLY, FYNNEI. The CDR3: CASSEFGDRGQSGYTF. The CDR3 region has the DNA TGTGCCAGCAGTGAATTTGGGGACAGGGGGCAATCTGGCTACACCTTC.

The chain carries TRBV7-3 and TRBJ2-2; 7 nucleotides agree with TRBD2. With 3 bases clipped from V and 7 bases from J, the junction kept 11 bases outside the gene matches. Germline-derived CDR1 and CDR2 are SGHTA and FQGTGA. CDR3 length: 16 amino acids. In nucleotides, the CDR3 is TGTGCCAGCAGCTTTAGCGGGTCCCTTCGGGTCGGGGAGCTGTTTTTT. Residues: CASSFSGSLRVGELFF.

The chain uses TRBV7-8 and TRBJ2-5; 14 bases agree with TRBD2. Germline CDR1 reads SGHVS; CDR2 reads FQNEAQ. The CDR3 is made up of 14 amino acids. V lost 10 bases and J lost 5; bases outside the gene matches: 6. The CDR3 protein is CATAWTSGRETQYF. Written as DNA, the CDR3 is TGTGCCACCGCCTGGACTAGCGGGAGGGAGACCCAGTACTTC.

This clone was picked up one time. The V gene is TRBV5-5, the J gene TRBJ2-1, with 7 bases lining up with TRBD2. The CDR3 totals 15 residues. Per the germline V gene, CDR1 is SGHKS and CDR2 is YYEKEE (reference sequence). After removal of 2 bases from V and 1 base from J, the junction contained 3 bases not matched to a gene. The chain's CDR3 is CASSFVGGSYNEQFF. The CDR3 DNA follows: TGTGCCAGCAGCTTCGTGGGGGGGTCCTACAATGAGCAGTTCTTC.

The gene calls are TRBV21-1 and TRBJ2-5; TRBD1 is the table's D call, not checked against the DNA. TRBV21-1 is labeled a pseudogene. The CDR3 contains 14 residues. In nucleotides, the CDR3 is TGTGCCAGCAGTTTAGGTGGGGGCCGGGAGACCCAGTACTTC. Translated: CASSLGGGRETQYF.

The chain joins TRBV11-2 to TRBJ2-3; TRBD2 aligns across 10 bases. Trimming cost V 5 bases and J 4 bases; bases outside gene matches: 12. The CDR3 length is 17 residues. Germline loops: CDR1 SGHAT, CDR2 FQNNGV. The CDR3 region is CASSPNRQLAGSDTQYF. In DNA form, the CDR3 reads TGTGCCAGCAGCCCCAATAGGCAACTAGCGGGGTCAGATACGCAGTATTTT.

The chain links TRBV2 to TRBJ1-2, with 9 bases aligning to TRBD1. The ends lost 5 bases at V and 3 bases at J; junction bases unmatched: 10. This CDR3 has 16 amino acids. Looked up from germline, CDR1 is SNHLY and CDR2 is FYNNEI. CDR3 protein: CASSRPGTGNDYGYTF. The CDR3 nucleotides are TGTGCCAGCAGTCGACCCGGGACAGGGAATGACTATGGCTACACCTTC. The whole variable domain, remainder taken from reference TRBV2 and TRBJ1-2, is EPEVTQTPSHQVTQMGQEVILRCVPISNHLYFYWYRQILGQKVEFLVSFYNNEISEKSEIFDDQFSVERPDGSNFTLKIRSTKLEDSAMYFCASSRPGTGNDYGYTFGSGTRLTVV.

The rearrangement links TRBV5-4 to TRBJ1-1; 11 bases are shared with TRBD1. Looked up from germline, CDR1 is SGHNT and CDR2 is YYREEE (reference sequence). V lost 5 bases, J lost 8 bases, and 8 bases stayed unmatched. This CDR3 contains 14 residues. As DNA, the CDR3 is TGTGCCAGCAGACTTCCGGGACAGGGGGTCGAAGCTTTCTTT. This gives the protein CASRLPGQGVEAFF.

V usage is TRBV10-1 and J usage is TRBJ1-5; possibly TRBD1 for D (5 bases). The V and J ends lost 10 bases and 1 base respectively, with 17 bases between them. Germline V gene sequence: CDR1 WNHNN, CDR2 SYGVQD (reference sequence). The CDR3 is 15 residues long. In DNA form, the CDR3 reads TGCGCCAAACTCAGATCATCAGGGAGCAATCAGCCCCAGCATTTT. Its translation: CAKLRSSGSNQPQHF.

The CDR3 sequence: CASARTENYGYTF. DNA of the CDR3: TGTGCCAGCGCCCGGACAGAGAACTATGGCTACACCTTC. This chain joins TRBV25-1 and TRBJ1-2; a possible D gene is TRBD1 (6 bases). CDR3 size: 13 residues. Between the trimmed V and J ends, which lost 8 bases and 2 bases, there was a span of 12 bases. Germline CDR1 and CDR2: MGHDK and SYGVNS.

The V and J genes are TRBV10-3 and TRBJ1-1; D perhaps matches TRBD1 (5 bases). Germline V gene data show CDR1 as ENHRY and CDR2 as SYGVKD. The V gene lost 0 bases and the J gene lost 1 base, with 9 bases spanning the gap. The CDR3 runs to 15 residues. CDR3 amino acids: CAISESRQTNTEAFF. The CDR3 DNA follows: TGTGCCATCAGTGAGTCGAGACAGACGAACACTGAAGCTTTCTTT.